This T cell receptor (beta chain) was retrieved from a study of blood T cells in healthy people across ages. Study-level findings and limits: Calculation of diversity from one million T cells yielded estimates considered to be underestimates.

Deletions cut 5 bases from V and 7 bases from J, with 12 bases between. Germline CDR1 SGHVS, CDR2 FNYEAQ. This CDR3 contains 12 residues. With a J-beta primer mix and a sample-barcoded 5' primer, a second PCR ran about 7 to 11 cycles. Through a template-switch adaptor with 12 random nucleotides, each cDNA molecule received a tag. TCRdb passed the 5' RACE reads through MiXCR, listing each CDR3 protein once. The sample records around 1,000,000 distinct CDR3 sequences, under 30% being singletons. On this clonotype itself: Its matching antigen is unknown.

Another study also made use of these data, one on T cells of mothers and their children. That study reports: All extracted RNA went into cDNA synthesis, approximately 1.5 ug per 15 ul. The analysis detected no persistent microchimeric T cell clones.

The sample comprised blood. The gene calls are TRBV7-6 and TRBJ2-7; D is perhaps TRBD2 (5 bases). The source is a girl aged 2 to 9 in good health. CDR3 sequence reads: CASSPGSGEQYF. CDR3 nucleotides: TGTGCCAGCAGCCCCGGGTCGGGGGAGCAGTACTTC.